The clone carrying this TCR beta chain was counted many times. The data originate from a study of low-dose radiotherapy and immunotherapy resistance in tumors. Overall study: Patients took aspirin (300 mg orally, daily) for four cycles beginning at cycle 1 day 1.

J gave up 7 bases and V 0 bases, and 6 bases lay outside the gene matches. This CDR3 comprises 16 residues. The germline V gene has CDR1 DFQATT and CDR2 SNEGSKA (reference sequence). First-strand cDNA relied on TRAV- and TRBV-specific primers spanning alpha and beta chains. For amplifying TCRs, the PCR ran for about 20 cycles with Phusion, which was used together with a constant-region primer and the adapter on the V primers. TCRdb processed the reads anew with MiXCR; each CDR3 protein has one entry. The table shows approximately 100,000 distinct CDR3 sequences, with 20% occurring only once. Time point defined: after trial treatment. The sample's treatment: LDRT plus nivolumab, ipilimumab, low-dose cyclophosphamide and aspirin (RACIN trial). The therapy administered to donors comprised nivolumab, ipilimumab, aspirin, low-dose cyclophosphamide and low-dose radiotherapy. Qualifying patients carried advanced solid tumors devoid of tumor-infiltrating lymphocytes.

This receptor was taken from a male donor with prostate cancer. The V gene is TRBV20-1, the J gene TRBJ2-2; 12 bases line up with TRBD1. Sequences were derived from PBMCs, sampled after low-dose radiotherapy plus immunotherapy. The CDR3 sequence is CSARDWDRGQIGELFF. The CDR3 region has the DNA TGCAGTGCTAGAGACTGGGACAGGGGGCAAATCGGGGAGCTGTTTTTT.